These T cell receptor beta chains were read from a single sample in a study of blood T cells in healthy people across ages. TCRdb reanalysed the 5' RACE reads using MiXCR and keeps one entry per CDR3 protein. The repertoire has more than 1,400,000 distinct CDR3 sequences, 42% of them found once; the top ten carry 7.9%. The sample taken for sequencing was blood. The receptors come from a woman under 30 in good health. Both conserved end residues are part of each CDR3. A D gene is named only where the DNA matches it firmly. Expanded clones get a size class; other rows say once, few or many, or leave the size out.

>TRBJ2-1|18|TRBD2|many|TRBV7-2
CASSLAGTSGRRYNEQFF
TGTGCCAGCAGCTTAGCCGGGACTAGCGGGAGAAGATACAATGAGCAGTTCTTC
>TRBJ2-7|12|.|.|TRBV6-1
CASSPLADEQYF
TGTGCCAGCAGTCCGTTGGCGGATGAGCAGTACTTC
>TRBJ2-7|13|TRBD2|few|TRBV7-9
CASSPNERGEQYF
TGTGCCAGCAGCCCCAATGAGCGGGGCGAGCAGTACTTC
>TRBJ1-2|15|.|.|TRBV6-5
CASSPRFDTVGGYTF
TGTGCCAGCAGTCCTCGTTTTGACACTGTAGGCGGCTACACCTTC
>TRBJ1-2|15|.|.|TRBV10-3
CAISQAIAGADGYTF
TGTGCCATCAGCCAAGCTATCGCAGGGGCAGATGGCTACACCTTC
>TRBJ2-1|17|.|.|TRBV25-1
CASSESPFIRTYNEQFF
TGTGCCAGCAGTGAATCCCCCTTCATCAGAACCTACAATGAGCAGTTCTTC
>TRBJ2-1|16|TRBD2|.|TRBV13
CASSRRASGLHPEQFF
TGTGCCAGCAGCCGTCGGGCTAGCGGTTTACATCCTGAGCAGTTCTTC
>TRBJ2-7|16|.|.|TRBV27
CASSFLMAGGSYEQYF
TGTGCCAGCAGTTTCCTAATGGCAGGGGGGTCCTACGAGCAGTACTTC
>TRBJ1-2|13|.|.|TRBV2
CASSGDTTYGYTF
TGTGCCAGCAGTGGGGACACAACCTATGGCTACACCTTC
>TRBJ2-1|15|TRBD2|.|TRBV2
CASRAASGSYNEQFF
TGTGCCAGCAGGGCGGCTAGCGGGAGTTACAATGAGCAGTTCTTC
>TRBJ2-3|14|.|.|TRBV3-1
CASSQVGRLATQYF
TGTGCCAGCAGCCAAGTGGGGAGGTTAGCTACGCAGTATTTT
>TRBJ1-5|15|.|.|TRBV6-4
CASSGKQGATQPQHF
TGTGCCAGCAGTGGAAAACAGGGCGCGACTCAGCCCCAGCATTTT
>TRBJ2-3|20|TRBD2|.|TRBV20-1
CSARSRKSSGTLRSTDTQYF
TGCAGTGCTAGGTCCCGAAAATCTAGCGGGACCCTCCGTAGCACAGATACGCAGTATTTT
>TRBJ2-1|15|TRBD2|few|TRBV27
CASRSGTSGSSEQFF
TGTGCCAGCAGATCAGGGACTAGCGGGAGTAGTGAGCAGTTCTTC
>TRBJ2-3|15|.|few|TRBV28
CASSPWGQITDTQYF
TGTGCCAGCAGCCCCTGGGGGCAGATCACAGATACGCAGTATTTT
>TRBJ1-2|13|.|few|TRBV7-9
CASSLTNNYGYTF
TGTGCCAGCAGCTTAACAAATAACTATGGCTACACCTTC
>TRBJ2-7|16|.|.|TRBV4-1
CASSQDPGRGTYEQYF
TGCGCCAGCAGCCAAGATCCGGGGCGGGGTACCTACGAGCAGTACTTC
>TRBJ1-1|17|TRBD1|few|TRBV6-5
CASSSQGQGIGDTEAFF
TGTGCCAGCAGTTCCCAGGGACAGGGGATAGGGGACACTGAAGCTTTCTTT
>TRBJ2-5|17|.|few|TRBV6-6
CASSYSAVEGDQETQYF
TGTGCCAGCAGTTACTCCGCAGTCGAGGGAGACCAAGAGACCCAGTACTTC
>TRBJ1-2|13|.|few|TRBV29-1
CSVEVGPSRGYTF
TGCAGCGTTGAGGTGGGACCCTCGAGAGGCTACACCTTC
>TRBJ2-1|15|.|few|TRBV28
CASLNGGSSYNGQFF
TGTGCCAGTTTAAACGGGGGAAGCTCCTACAATGGGCAGTTCTTC
>TRBJ1-1|19|.|.|TRBV5-1
CASSLLPHGTDSPNTEAFF
TGCGCCAGCAGCTTGTTACCCCACGGCACCGACTCTCCGAACACTGAAGCTTTCTTT
>TRBJ2-5|14|.|few|TRBV6-2/TRBV6-3
CASSSPGGAGTQYF
TGTGCCAGCAGTTCGCCTGGGGGGGCAGGGACCCAGTACTTC
>TRBJ2-5|16|TRBD2|.|TRBV28
CASSSLAGGSRETQYF
TGTGCCAGCAGTTCCCTAGCGGGGGGGTCACGGGAGACCCAGTACTTC
>TRBJ2-1|15|TRBD2|.|TRBV27
CASSLWGGGENEQFF
TGTGCCAGCAGTTTATGGGGTGGGGGGGAAAATGAGCAGTTCTTC
>TRBJ1-2|12|.|few|TRBV12-3/TRBV12-4
CASRGRGYGYTF
TGTGCCAGCAGGGGCAGGGGTTATGGCTACACCTTC
>TRBJ2-1|15|.|.|TRBV7-7
CASSSDAGRNNEQFF
TGTGCCAGCAGCTCCGACGCCGGGAGAAATAATGAGCAGTTCTTC
>TRBJ1-2|11|.|few|TRBV6-2/TRBV6-3
CASSYGEDCTF
TGTGCCAGCAGTTACGGGGAAGATTGCACCTTC
>TRBJ2-5|14|TRBD1|few|TRBV5-1
CASSRDRGEETQYF
TGCGCCAGCAGCCGGGACAGGGGAGAGGAGACCCAGTACTTC
>TRBJ2-5|16|.|.|TRBV7-6
CASSREFKGIQETQYF
TGTGCCAGCAGCCGAGAGTTTAAGGGGATCCAAGAGACCCAGTACTTC
>TRBJ2-1|13|.|.|TRBV12-3/TRBV12-4
CASSNGRDNEQFF
TGTGCCAGCAGCAATGGACGAGACAATGAGCAGTTCTTC
>TRBJ1-1|15|.|few|TRBV25-1
CASSELRRDDTEAFF
TGTGCCAGCAGTGAATTGAGAAGGGACGACACTGAAGCTTTCTTT
>TRBJ1-4|15|.|.|TRBV9
CASSVEGFPNEKLFF
TGTGCCAGCAGCGTGGAGGGGTTTCCTAATGAAAAACTGTTTTTT
>TRBJ2-7|15|.|few|TRBV5-1
CASSLGGDVSYEQYF
TGCGCCAGCAGCTTGGGTGGGGACGTCTCCTACGAGCAGTACTTC
>TRBJ2-5|15|.|.|TRBV7-2
CASSLGIAHQETQYF
TGTGCCAGCAGCTTAGGAATAGCGCACCAAGAGACCCAGTACTTC
>TRBJ2-1|16|TRBD2|.|TRBV11-2
CASSKPLAGVYNEQFF
TGTGCCAGCAGCAAACCCCTAGCGGGGGTCTACAATGAGCAGTTCTTC
>TRBJ2-1|15|TRBD2|.|TRBV5-6
CASSLQREWSGEQFF
TGTGCCAGCAGCCTCCAGCGGGAATGGTCCGGTGAGCAGTTCTTC
>TRBJ2-7|11|.|few|TRBV29-1
CSVEKDYEQYF
TGCAGCGTTGAAAAAGATTACGAGCAGTACTTC
>TRBJ2-3|16|TRBD2|once|TRBV5-1
CASSTSSGEASDTQYF
TGCGCCAGCAGCACTTCTAGCGGGGAGGCATCAGATACGCAGTATTTT